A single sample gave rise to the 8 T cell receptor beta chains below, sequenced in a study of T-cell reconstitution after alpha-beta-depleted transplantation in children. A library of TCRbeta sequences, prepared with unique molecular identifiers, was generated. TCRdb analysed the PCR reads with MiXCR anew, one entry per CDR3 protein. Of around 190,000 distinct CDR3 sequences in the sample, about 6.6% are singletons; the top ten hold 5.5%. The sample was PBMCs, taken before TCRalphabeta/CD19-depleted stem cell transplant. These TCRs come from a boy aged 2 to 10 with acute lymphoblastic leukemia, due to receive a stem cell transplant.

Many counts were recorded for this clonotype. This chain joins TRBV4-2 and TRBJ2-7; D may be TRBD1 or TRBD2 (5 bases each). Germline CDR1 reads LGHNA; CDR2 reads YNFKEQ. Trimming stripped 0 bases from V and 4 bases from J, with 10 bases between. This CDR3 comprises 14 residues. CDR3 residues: CASSQDRGPYEQYF. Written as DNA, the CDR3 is TGTGCCAGCAGCCAAGATCGGGGACCGTACGAGCAGTACTTC.

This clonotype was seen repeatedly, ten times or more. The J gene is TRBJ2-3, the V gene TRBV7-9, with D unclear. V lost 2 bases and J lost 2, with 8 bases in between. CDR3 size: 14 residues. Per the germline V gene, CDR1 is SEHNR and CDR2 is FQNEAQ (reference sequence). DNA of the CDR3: TGTGCCAGCAGCTTAATACATTACACAGATACGCAGTATTTT. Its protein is CASSLIHYTDTQYF.

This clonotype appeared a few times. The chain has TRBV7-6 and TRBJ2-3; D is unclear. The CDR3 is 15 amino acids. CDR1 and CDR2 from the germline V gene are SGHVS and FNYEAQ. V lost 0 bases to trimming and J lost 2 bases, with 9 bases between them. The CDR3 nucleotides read TGTGCCAGCAGCTTAGCGCATGGAGCCACAGATACGCAGTATTTT. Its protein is CASSLAHGATDTQYF.

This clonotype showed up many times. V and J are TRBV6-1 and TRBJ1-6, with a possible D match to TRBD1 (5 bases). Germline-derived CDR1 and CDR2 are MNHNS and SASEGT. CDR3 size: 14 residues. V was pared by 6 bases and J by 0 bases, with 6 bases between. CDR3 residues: CASSGTSYNSPLHF. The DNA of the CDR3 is TGTGCCAGCAGCGGGACCTCCTATAATTCACCCCTCCACTTT.

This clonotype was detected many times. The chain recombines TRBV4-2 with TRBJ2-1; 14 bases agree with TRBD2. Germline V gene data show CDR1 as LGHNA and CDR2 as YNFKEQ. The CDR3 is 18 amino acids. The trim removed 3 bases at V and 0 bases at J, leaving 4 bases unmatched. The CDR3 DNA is TGTGCCAGCAGCCACGGACTAGCGGGGGGCTTCTCCTACAATGAGCAGTTCTTC. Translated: CASSHGLAGGFSYNEQFF.

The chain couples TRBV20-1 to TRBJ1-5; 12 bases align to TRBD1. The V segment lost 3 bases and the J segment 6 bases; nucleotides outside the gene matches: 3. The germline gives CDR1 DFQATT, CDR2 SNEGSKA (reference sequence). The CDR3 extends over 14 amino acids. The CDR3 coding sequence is TGCAGTGCTAGCCGGGACAGGGGGCCTCAGCCCCAGCATTTT. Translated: CSASRDRGPQPQHF.

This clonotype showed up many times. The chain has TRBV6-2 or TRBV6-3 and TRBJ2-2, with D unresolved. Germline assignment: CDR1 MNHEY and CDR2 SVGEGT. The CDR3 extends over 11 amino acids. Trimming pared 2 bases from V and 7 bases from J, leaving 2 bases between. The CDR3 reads CASSYIGELFF. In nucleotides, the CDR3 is TGTGCCAGCAGTTACATCGGGGAGCTGTTTTTT.

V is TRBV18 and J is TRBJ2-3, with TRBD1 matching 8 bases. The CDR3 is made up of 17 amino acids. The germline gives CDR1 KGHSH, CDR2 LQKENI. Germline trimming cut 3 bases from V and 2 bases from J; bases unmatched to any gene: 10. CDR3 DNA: TGTGCCAGCTCACCGCCCAGGACAGGGACATCCACAGATACGCAGTATTTT. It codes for CASSPPRTGTSTDTQYF.